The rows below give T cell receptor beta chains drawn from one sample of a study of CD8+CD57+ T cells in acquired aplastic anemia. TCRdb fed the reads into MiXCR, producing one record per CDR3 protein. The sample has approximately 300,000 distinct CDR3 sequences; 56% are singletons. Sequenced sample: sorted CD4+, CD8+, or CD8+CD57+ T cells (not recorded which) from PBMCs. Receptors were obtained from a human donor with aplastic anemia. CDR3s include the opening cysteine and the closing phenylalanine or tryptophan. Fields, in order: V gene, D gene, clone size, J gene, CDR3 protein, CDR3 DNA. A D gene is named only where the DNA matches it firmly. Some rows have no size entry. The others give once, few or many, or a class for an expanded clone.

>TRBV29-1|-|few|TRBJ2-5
CSVPGTFEETQYF
TGCAGCGTTCCCGGGACCTTCGAAGAGACCCAGTACTTC
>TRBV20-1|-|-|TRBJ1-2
CSARAQGYGYTF
TGCAGTGCTAGAGCACAGGGCTATGGCTACACCTTC
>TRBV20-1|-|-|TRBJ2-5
CSARRGFQETQYF
TGCAGTGCTAGACGGGGATTCCAAGAGACCCAGTACTTC
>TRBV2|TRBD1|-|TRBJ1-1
CASRRQGVGNTEAFF
TGTGCCAGCAGGCGACAGGGGGTTGGGAACACTGAAGCTTTCTTT
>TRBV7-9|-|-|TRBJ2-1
CAGSLVADYNEQFF
TGTGCCGGCAGCTTAGTGGCAGATTACAATGAGCAGTTCTTC
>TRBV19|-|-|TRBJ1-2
CASTVKGSDYGYTF
TGTGCCAGTACCGTCAAGGGGTCGGACTATGGCTACACCTTC
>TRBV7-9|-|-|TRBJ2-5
CASSLRGSNRETQYF
TGTGCCAGCAGCTTAAGAGGATCGAACCGAGAGACCCAGTACTTC
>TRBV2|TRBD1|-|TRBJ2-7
CASNQQGPLYEQYF
TGTGCCAGCAACCAACAGGGGCCGCTTTACGAGCAGTACTTC
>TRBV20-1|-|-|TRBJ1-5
CSASAGSQPQHF
TGCAGTGCTAGTGCAGGGAGTCAGCCCCAGCATTTT
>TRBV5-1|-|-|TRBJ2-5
CASSVRGRSQETQYF
TGCGCCAGCAGCGTGAGGGGTCGGAGCCAAGAGACCCAGTACTTC
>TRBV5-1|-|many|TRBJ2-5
CASSLLGGGETQYF
TGCGCCAGCAGCTTGTTGGGAGGGGGAGAGACCCAGTACTTC
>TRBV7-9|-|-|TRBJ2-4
CASSHRAARANIQYF
TGTGCCAGCAGCCATCGAGCCGCTAGAGCAAACATTCAGTACTTC
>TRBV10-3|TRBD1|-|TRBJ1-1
CASGQGRNTEAFF
TGTGCCAGCGGACAGGGTCGGAACACTGAAGCTTTCTTT
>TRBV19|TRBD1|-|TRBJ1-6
CASSITGVESSPLHF
TGTGCCAGTAGTATAACAGGGGTGGAAAGTTCACCCCTCCACTTT
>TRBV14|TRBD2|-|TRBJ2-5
CASSQVGSGGETQYF
TGTGCCAGCAGCCAAGTAGGGTCGGGAGGCGAGACCCAGTACTTC
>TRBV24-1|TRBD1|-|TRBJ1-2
CARDDRGSRYGYTF
TGTGCTAGAGATGACAGGGGGTCTCGGTATGGCTACACCTTC
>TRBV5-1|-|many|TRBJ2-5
CASSPEGDSVQPQYF
TGCGCCAGCAGCCCGGAGGGGGACTCCGTCCAGCCCCAGTACTTC
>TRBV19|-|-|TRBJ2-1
CASRPERARNNEQFF
TGTGCCAGTAGACCAGAGCGGGCGAGGAACAATGAGCAGTTCTTC
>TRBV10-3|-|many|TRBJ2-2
CAISASGTANTGELFF
TGTGCCATCAGTGCATCCGGGACTGCCAACACCGGGGAGCTGTTTTTT
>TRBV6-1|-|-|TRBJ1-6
CASSYRAGDSPLHF
TGTGCCAGCAGTTACAGGGCCGGGGATTCACCCCTCCACTTT
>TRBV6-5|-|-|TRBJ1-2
CASSYGAGYGYTF
TGTGCCAGCAGTTACGGAGCAGGGTACGGCTACACCTTC
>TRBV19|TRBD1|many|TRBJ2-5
CASSTQDRGIGETQYF
TGTGCCAGTAGTACCCAAGACAGGGGAATAGGAGAGACCCAGTACTTC
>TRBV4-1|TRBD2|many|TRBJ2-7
CASSQDLVAGITYEQYF
TGCGCCAGCAGCCAAGATCTGGTAGCGGGGATTACCTACGAGCAGTACTTC
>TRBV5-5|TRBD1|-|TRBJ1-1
CASSQHPTGFAEAFF
TGTGCCAGCAGCCAACACCCGACAGGGTTCGCTGAAGCTTTCTTT
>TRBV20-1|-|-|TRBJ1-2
CSARGGTWHTF
TGCAGTGCTAGAGGTGGGACATGGCACACCTTC
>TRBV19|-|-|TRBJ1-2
CASSISQSGLGYTF
TGTGCCAGTAGTATTTCACAATCGGGGCTTGGCTACACCTTC
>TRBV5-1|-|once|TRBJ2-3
CASSLGGGDWDTQYF
TGCGCCAGCAGCTTGGGCGGGGGCGACTGGGATACGCAGTATTTT
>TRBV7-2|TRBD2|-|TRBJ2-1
CASSLGHRGRGSYNEQFF
TGTGCCAGCAGCTTGGGTCATCGCGGGAGGGGTTCCTACAATGAGCAGTTCTTC
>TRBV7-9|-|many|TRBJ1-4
CASSPDGGVTNEKLFF
TGTGCCAGCAGCCCGGACGGGGGGGTAACTAATGAAAAACTGTTTTTT
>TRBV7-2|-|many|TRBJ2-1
CASSFGGHSEQFF
TGTGCCAGCAGCTTTGGAGGGCACAGTGAGCAGTTCTTC
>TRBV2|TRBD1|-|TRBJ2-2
CASSDRQGSGELFF
TGTGCCAGCAGTGATCGACAGGGATCCGGGGAGCTGTTCTTT
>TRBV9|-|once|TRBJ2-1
CASSPRLAGGPNEQFF
TGTGCCAGCAGCCCTCGACTAGCCGGGGGGCCAAATGAGCAGTTCTTC